This T cell receptor (beta chain) was sequenced for a study of cytomegalovirus exposure and HLA in healthy donors. The CDR3 length is 16 residues. From germline, CDR1 is KGHSH and CDR2 LQKENI. The V end lost 2 bases, the J end lost 1 base, and 14 bases lay between the germline ends. Donors were nominally healthy when sampled, though unrecorded immune exposures were likely. PCR primers comprised 60 Vbeta and 13 Jbeta primers. Sequenced by immunoSEQ multiplex PCR; TCRdb stores in-frame clones only, minus some. The sample consists of around 180,000 clones, roughly 82% of them appearing once. Sequencing was performed on PBMCs. This chain links TRBV18 with TRBJ1-2; D is uncertain. The TCR comes from a woman in her fifties or sixties in good health and CMV-seronegative. Written as DNA, the CDR3 is TGTGCCAGCTCACCATCCTCCGGGAGTTATAACTATGGCTACACCTTC. Residues: CASSPSSGSYNYGYTF.